The rows below give T cell receptor beta chains drawn from one sample of a study of T-cell memory formation after mild COVID-19. Via MiXCR, TCRdb re-called the 5' RACE reads, giving one row per CDR3 protein. The sample lists about 290,000 distinct CDR3 sequences, roughly 15% occurring once. What was sequenced was PBMCs or a T cell subset sorted from them (not recorded which). The receptors stem from a man younger than 35 who had mild COVID-19 (a few samples of this study predate the infection). Cell type and time point are not known. CDR3s include the opening cysteine and the closing phenylalanine or tryptophan. Fields, in order: CDR3 DNA, CDR3 protein, D gene, V gene, clone size, J gene. D genes are given only for firm matches. Not all rows give a size; the values are once, few, many and, for expanded clones, a class.

CDR3 DNA: TGTGCCAGCGGGGGCCCGAACACCGGGGAGCTGTTTTTT; CDR3 protein: CASGGPNTGELFF; D gene: .; V gene: TRBV6-2/TRBV6-3; clone size: many; J gene: TRBJ2-2
CDR3 DNA: TGCGCCAGCAGTCGGGGACGACCCCGTTACAATGAGCAGTTCTTC; CDR3 protein: CASSRGRPRYNEQFF; D gene: .; V gene: TRBV23-1; clone size: few; J gene: TRBJ2-1
CDR3 DNA: TGTGCCAGCAGCTTTCAGAAGTACAATGAGCAGTTCTTC; CDR3 protein: CASSFQKYNEQFF; D gene: .; V gene: TRBV7-2; clone size: few; J gene: TRBJ2-1
CDR3 DNA: TGCGCCAGCAGCTTGAAAGGACCTACGAACACCGGGGAGCTGTTTTTT; CDR3 protein: CASSLKGPTNTGELFF; D gene: .; V gene: TRBV5-1; clone size: many; J gene: TRBJ2-2
CDR3 DNA: TGTGCCAGCAGCTTCGGGGAAAGGGGCAATGAGCAGTTCTTC; CDR3 protein: CASSFGERGNEQFF; D gene: .; V gene: TRBV7-3; clone size: .; J gene: TRBJ2-1
CDR3 DNA: TGTGCCAGCAGTTATGGGTCCACCACCGACTATAATTCACCCCTCCACTTT; CDR3 protein: CASSYGSTTDYNSPLHF; D gene: .; V gene: TRBV6-5; clone size: few; J gene: TRBJ1-6
CDR3 DNA: TGTGCCAGCAGCTTAGCGGATTGGGTGGTCTCCTACAATGAGCAGTTCTTC; CDR3 protein: CASSLADWVVSYNEQFF; D gene: .; V gene: TRBV7-9; clone size: .; J gene: TRBJ2-1
CDR3 DNA: TGTGCCAGCAGGCTCCAGGGTGTTGGTGAAAAACTGTTTTTT; CDR3 protein: CASRLQGVGEKLFF; D gene: .; V gene: TRBV12-3/TRBV12-4; clone size: .; J gene: TRBJ1-4
CDR3 DNA: TGCAGTGCTCTAGCATTTGGTCGGAATACGGGCAATCAGCCCCAGCATTTT; CDR3 protein: CSALAFGRNTGNQPQHF; D gene: .; V gene: TRBV20-1; clone size: few; J gene: TRBJ1-5
CDR3 DNA: TGTGCCAGCAGTACCTTTGGGGTCACTGAAGCTTTCTTT; CDR3 protein: CASSTFGVTEAFF; D gene: .; V gene: TRBV6-5; clone size: .; J gene: TRBJ1-1
CDR3 DNA: TGTGCCAGCAGCCAAGATCTCGTAGCGGGGGCCTTCTTAAGCTCCTACAATGAGCAGTTCTTC; CDR3 protein: CASSQDLVAGAFLSSYNEQFF; D gene: TRBD2; V gene: TRBV4-2; clone size: .; J gene: TRBJ2-1
CDR3 DNA: TGTGCCAGCAGCCAAGCCAGGTATCAGCCCCAGCATTTT; CDR3 protein: CASSQARYQPQHF; D gene: .; V gene: TRBV3-1; clone size: few; J gene: TRBJ1-5
CDR3 DNA: TGTGCCAGCAGCTTAACGGCCGCCACAGATACGCAGTATTTT; CDR3 protein: CASSLTAATDTQYF; D gene: .; V gene: TRBV7-9; clone size: many; J gene: TRBJ2-3
CDR3 DNA: TGTGCCAGCAGCTTGGGACAGGGTGCCCTCGGGGAGCTGTTTTTT; CDR3 protein: CASSLGQGALGELFF; D gene: TRBD1; V gene: TRBV5-6; clone size: few; J gene: TRBJ2-2
CDR3 DNA: TGTGCCAGCAGTTACTCGGTGGCAGGCTCTAACTATGGCTACACCTTC; CDR3 protein: CASSYSVAGSNYGYTF; D gene: .; V gene: TRBV6-5; clone size: .; J gene: TRBJ1-2
CDR3 DNA: TGTGCTACCGGACGGGGGGCCTACAATGAGCAGTTCTTC; CDR3 protein: CATGRGAYNEQFF; D gene: TRBD2; V gene: TRBV12-5; clone size: .; J gene: TRBJ2-1
CDR3 DNA: TGTGCCAGCAGCTACCGACCTAATTCACCCCTCCACTTT; CDR3 protein: CASSYRPNSPLHF; D gene: .; V gene: TRBV7-2; clone size: many; J gene: TRBJ1-6
CDR3 DNA: TGTGCCAGCAGCACGGCCAAGGGACAACCTAACTATGGCTACACCTTC; CDR3 protein: CASSTAKGQPNYGYTF; D gene: .; V gene: TRBV7-2; clone size: .; J gene: TRBJ1-2
CDR3 DNA: TGTGCCAGCTCCGGAAGGGTCTTCTACGAGCAGTACTTC; CDR3 protein: CASSGRVFYEQYF; D gene: .; V gene: TRBV18; clone size: .; J gene: TRBJ2-7
CDR3 DNA: TGTGCCAGCAGTTTGGACAGGAGGGAACACACTGAAGCTTTCTTT; CDR3 protein: CASSLDRREHTEAFF; D gene: TRBD1; V gene: TRBV6-7; clone size: .; J gene: TRBJ1-1
CDR3 DNA: TGTGCCAGCAGCTTAGCTAGAGGGATAGGCCAAGAGACCCAGTACTTC; CDR3 protein: CASSLARGIGQETQYF; D gene: .; V gene: TRBV7-9; clone size: few; J gene: TRBJ2-5
CDR3 DNA: TGTGCCTGGAGTTGGGTAGAAATTGAGACCCAGTACTTC; CDR3 protein: CAWSWVEIETQYF; D gene: .; V gene: TRBV30; clone size: .; J gene: TRBJ2-5
CDR3 DNA: TGCAGCGTGGCCACAGGGATAGGCTATGGCTACACCTTC; CDR3 protein: CSVATGIGYGYTF; D gene: .; V gene: TRBV29-1; clone size: .; J gene: TRBJ1-2
CDR3 DNA: TGTGCCAGCTCGCAGGGACAGGCGGAACCTGAAGCTTTCTTT; CDR3 protein: CASSQGQAEPEAFF; D gene: TRBD1; V gene: TRBV18; clone size: .; J gene: TRBJ1-1
CDR3 DNA: TGTGCCAGCAGTTTAATACTAACCGGGGCCAACGTCCTGACTTTC; CDR3 protein: CASSLILTGANVLTF; D gene: .; V gene: TRBV12-3/TRBV12-4; clone size: .; J gene: TRBJ2-6
CDR3 DNA: TGTGCCAGCTCACGGGACCCTACAGCCAAAAACATTCAGTACTTC; CDR3 protein: CASSRDPTAKNIQYF; D gene: .; V gene: TRBV18; clone size: few; J gene: TRBJ2-4
CDR3 DNA: TGTGCCAGCAGCCGAAATAGCGGACAGGGCTGGGATGGCTACACCTTC; CDR3 protein: CASSRNSGQGWDGYTF; D gene: TRBD1; V gene: TRBV7-2; clone size: .; J gene: TRBJ1-2
CDR3 DNA: TGTGCCAGCAGCCAACCCCTCTTTGAGGCTGGAAACACCATATATTTT; CDR3 protein: CASSQPLFEAGNTIYF; D gene: .; V gene: TRBV3-1; clone size: many; J gene: TRBJ1-3
CDR3 DNA: TGTGCCAGCAGTGAACGCAGGGCGGTGGACGAGCAGTACTTC; CDR3 protein: CASSERRAVDEQYF; D gene: .; V gene: TRBV25-1; clone size: few; J gene: TRBJ2-7
CDR3 DNA: TGTGCCAGTCTCGACCGGTCTGGGGCCAACGTCCTGACTTTC; CDR3 protein: CASLDRSGANVLTF; D gene: .; V gene: TRBV28; clone size: .; J gene: TRBJ2-6
CDR3 DNA: TGTGCCAGCAGCTTGGGGGGACAGGGGGCGGGTATGACCTACGAGCAGTACTTC; CDR3 protein: CASSLGGQGAGMTYEQYF; D gene: TRBD1; V gene: TRBV5-8; clone size: few; J gene: TRBJ2-7
CDR3 DNA: TGTGCCAGCAGTTTATCCCTGACAGGGGAAAGTCAGCCCCAGCATTTT; CDR3 protein: CASSLSLTGESQPQHF; D gene: TRBD1; V gene: TRBV12-3/TRBV12-4; clone size: few; J gene: TRBJ1-5
CDR3 DNA: TGTGCCATTGAGGACCTTCCCGCCTCAGATACGCAGTATTTT; CDR3 protein: CAIEDLPASDTQYF; D gene: .; V gene: TRBV15; clone size: few; J gene: TRBJ2-3
CDR3 DNA: TGTGCCAGCAGCTTAGGGAAGACAGGTGGTTATAGCACAGATACGCAGTATTTT; CDR3 protein: CASSLGKTGGYSTDTQYF; D gene: .; V gene: TRBV11-3; clone size: few; J gene: TRBJ2-3
CDR3 DNA: TGTGCCACCAGCAGAGATTTTCCTAGCGGGGAAACCGGGGAGCTGTTTTTT; CDR3 protein: CATSRDFPSGETGELFF; D gene: TRBD2; V gene: TRBV15; clone size: .; J gene: TRBJ2-2
CDR3 DNA: TGCGCCAGCAGCCAGGACGGGGTTGGGACCCAGTACTTC; CDR3 protein: CASSQDGVGTQYF; D gene: .; V gene: TRBV4-3; clone size: few; J gene: TRBJ2-5
CDR3 DNA: TGTGCCAGCAGTTTGAACAGCCTCTATGGCTACACCTTC; CDR3 protein: CASSLNSLYGYTF; D gene: .; V gene: TRBV12-3/TRBV12-4; clone size: .; J gene: TRBJ1-2
CDR3 DNA: TGCAGCGCAGAGACAGGGGACACTGAAGCTTTCTTT; CDR3 protein: CSAETGDTEAFF; D gene: TRBD1; V gene: TRBV29-1; clone size: few; J gene: TRBJ1-1
CDR3 DNA: TGTGCCAGCAACGCGGGGGGGAGCACAGATACGCAGTATTTT; CDR3 protein: CASNAGGSTDTQYF; D gene: TRBD2; V gene: TRBV12-3/TRBV12-4; clone size: few; J gene: TRBJ2-3
CDR3 DNA: TGCGCCCAGTCCCAGGATTCACCCCTCCACTTT; CDR3 protein: CAQSQDSPLHF; D gene: .; V gene: TRBV10-1; clone size: .; J gene: TRBJ1-6
CDR3 DNA: TGCAGTGCTAGAGTCTGGCGACTAGGCTTGAATGAGCAGTTCTTC; CDR3 protein: CSARVWRLGLNEQFF; D gene: .; V gene: TRBV20-1; clone size: .; J gene: TRBJ2-1
CDR3 DNA: TGTGCCAGCAGCACCTCAGGGCCTGGCTACACCTTC; CDR3 protein: CASSTSGPGYTF; D gene: .; V gene: TRBV2; clone size: few; J gene: TRBJ1-2